Presented here are 23 T cell receptor beta chains from one specimen sequenced in a study of blood T cell repertoires in COVID-19. The table came from immunoSEQ multiplex PCR; TCRdb's copy has only in-frame clones and leaves some out. The sample records around 150,000 clones, roughly 80% being singletons. Sequencing was carried out using peripheral blood. Every receptor here comes from a woman aged 50 to 60 with active or convalescent COVID-19.

The genes are TRBV29-1 and TRBJ2-1; the match to TRBD2 covers 9 bases. J lost 3 bases, V lost 2 bases, and 8 bases had no gene match. The CDR3 length is 16 residues. CDR1 and CDR2 (germline): SQVTM, ANQGSEA. CDR3 protein: CSVESGGRARYNEQFF. The CDR3 coding sequence is TGCAGCGTTGAAAGTGGCGGGAGGGCTCGCTACAATGAGCAGTTCTTC.

This chain uses TRBV11-2 with TRBJ1-1; perhaps TRBD1 as D (5 bases). V lost 5 bases to trimming and J lost 1 base, with 17 bases between them. CDR1 and CDR2 from the germline V gene are SGHAT and FQNNGV. The CDR3 covers 16 residues. CDR3 sequence: CASSPRGRNTNTEAFF. The CDR3 DNA is TGTGCCAGCAGCCCCCGGGGGAGGAACACGAACACTGAAGCTTTCTTT.

The CDR3: CASSREGRRGSTQYF. CDR3 in DNA: TGTGCCAGCAGTCGGGAGGGCCGACGCGGTTCGACCCAGTACTTC. The chain joins TRBV2 to TRBJ2-5; 8 positions agree with TRBD2. V shed 5 bases and J 7 bases; nucleotides not matched to a gene: 12. The CDR3 loop spans 15 amino acids. Germline lookup yields CDR1 SNHLY and CDR2 FYNNEI.

There are a few counts of this clone. The rearrangement links TRBV7-2 to TRBJ1-5; 7 positions match TRBD1. The CDR3 extends over 16 amino acids. CDR1 and CDR2 from the germline V gene are SGHTA and FQGNSA. V lost 2 bases, J lost 4 bases, and 8 bases stayed unmatched. CDR3 bases: TGTGCCAGCAGCTTATGGGGCAGGGGGGAGAATCAGCCCCAGCATTTT. It codes for CASSLWGRGENQPQHF.

The rearrangement links TRBV6-5 to TRBJ1-4; 11 bases agree with TRBD1. The germline V gene encodes CDR1 MNHEY and CDR2 SVGAGI. The CDR3 contains 15 residues. Trimming cost V 5 bases and J 4 bases; bases outside gene matches: 3. CDR3 in DNA: TGTGCCAGCAGTCGGACAGGGGGCATTAATGAAAAACTGTTTTTT. Protein sequence: CASSRTGGINEKLFF.

This clone appeared a few times. V and J are TRBV7-8 and TRBJ2-5, with 8 bases lining up with TRBD2. V was pared by 3 bases and J by 8 bases, with 14 bases of the junction left unmatched. This CDR3 is built from 16 residues. Germline V lookup: CDR1 SGHVS, CDR2 FQNEAQ. In nucleotides, the CDR3 is TGTGCCAGCAGCTTCACCCCCGGGGGACTAGGCGAAACCCAGTACTTC. This gives the protein CASSFTPGGLGETQYF.

The V and J genes are TRBV19 and TRBJ2-2; D is undetermined. Trimming removed 6 bases from V and 3 bases from J, with 8 bases in between. Germline V gene lookup returns CDR1 LNHDA and CDR2 SQIVND (reference sequence). The CDR3 runs 13 residues. The CDR3 DNA follows: TGTGCCAGTAGCGATGACTACACCGGGGAGCTGTTTTTT. It specifies CASSDDYTGELFF.

This clone was detected only once. This chain connects TRBV19 to TRBJ1-1; TRBD1 might be the D (5 bases). Germline lookup yields CDR1 LNHDA and CDR2 SQIVND (reference sequence). The CDR3 has 15 residues. Trimming shortened V by 5 bases and J by 1 base, and 14 bases separated the two germline ends. CDR3: CASSPRVPANTEAFF. DNA of the CDR3: TGTGCCAGTAGTCCCAGGGTTCCGGCGAACACTGAAGCTTTCTTT. The full variable domain, rest sourced from reference TRBV19 and TRBJ1-1, is DGGITQSPKYLFRKEGQNVTLSCEQNLNHDAMYWYRQDPGQGLRLIYYSQIVNDFQKGDIAEGYSVSREKKESFPLTVTSAQKNPTAFYLCASSPRVPANTEAFFGQGTRLTVV.

The chain links TRBV6-6 to TRBJ2-1; D gene unclear. The CDR3 is made up of 13 amino acids. Germline lookup yields CDR1 MNHNY and CDR2 SVGAGI (reference sequence). Trimming took 5 bases from V and 7 from J, leaving 12 bases between them. CDR3 coding DNA: TGTGCCAGCAGTCGAGGCGGTGCAAATGAGCAGTTCTTC. This gives the protein CASSRGGANEQFF.

Concerning this clone itself: This same CDR3 is encoded by further DNA sequences in the sample. The chain combines TRBV19 with TRBJ1-5; TRBD1 matches 8 bases. J lost 4 bases, V lost 5 bases, and 4 bases had no gene match. This CDR3 region has 14 residues. Germline CDR1 and CDR2: LNHDA and SQIVND (reference sequence). The DNA of the CDR3 is TGTGCCAGTAGTTCTAGGACAGGGAATCAGCCCCAGCATTTT. Translating gives CASSSRTGNQPQHF.

The chain couples TRBV15 to TRBJ1-3, with D possibly TRBD1 on 6 matching bases. V shed 4 bases and J shed 0 bases, with 7 bases lying between them. Germline CDR1 and CDR2: LNHNV and YYDKDF (reference sequence). The CDR3 is made up of 14 amino acids. In DNA form, the CDR3 reads TGTGCCACCAGCACACAGGGCTCTGGAAACACCATATATTTT. This gives the protein CATSTQGSGNTIYF.

The genes are TRBV28 and TRBJ2-7; D is undetermined. Per germline, CDR1 MDHEN and CDR2 SYDVKM. Trimming removed 6 bases at V and 0 bases at J, with 12 bases between. This CDR3 has 14 amino acids. The CDR3 loop is CASSPSLGSYEQYF. In DNA form, the CDR3 reads TGTGCCAGCAGCCCTTCCCTCGGCTCCTACGAGCAGTACTTC.

CDR3 DNA sequence: TGCGCCAGCAGCTTCATAGCGGGGGGGCTCACCGGGGAGCTGTTTTTT. The encoded protein is CASSFIAGGLTGELFF. This rearrangement joins TRBV5-1 to TRBJ2-2, with TRBD2 matching 11 bases. The V segment lost 2 bases and the J segment 4 bases; nucleotides outside the gene matches: 4. The V gene's germline CDR1 is SGHRS and CDR2 YFSETQ. The CDR3 totals 16 residues. The variable domain in full, completed from reference TRBV5-1 and TRBJ2-2, reads KAGVTQTPRYLIKTRGQQVTLSCSPISGHRSVSWYQQTPGQGLQFLFEYFSETQRNKGNFPGRFSGRQFSNSRSEMNVSTLELGDSALYLCASSFIAGGLTGELFFGEGSRLTVL.

The chain couples TRBV24-1 to TRBJ2-2; TRBD2 matches at 11 bases. V was clipped by 4 bases and J by 0 bases; unmatched bases: 12. The germline V gene has CDR1 KGHDR and CDR2 SFDVKD. This CDR3 has 20 residues. The chain's CDR3 is CATSDQTGTSGITNTGELFF. DNA for the CDR3: TGTGCCACCAGTGACCAGACCGGGACTAGCGGAATTACGAACACCGGGGAGCTGTTTTTT.

The rearrangement joins TRBV7-6 to TRBJ1-5; D unresolved. Germline assignment: CDR1 SGHVS and CDR2 FNYEAQ. Trimming took off 0 bases at V and 0 bases at J, with 6 bases between the two ends. The CDR3 contains 15 residues. CDR3 region: CASSLAHYSNQPQHF. The CDR3 bases are TGTGCCAGCAGCTTAGCCCACTATAGCAATCAGCCCCAGCATTTT.

This clone was seen ten or more times. V and J are TRBV5-1 and TRBJ1-2; 7 bases line up with TRBD1. There are 14 residues in the CDR3. J gave up 2 bases and V 4 bases, and 5 bases lay outside the gene matches. Germline values: CDR1 SGHRS, CDR2 YFSETQ. The DNA of the CDR3 is TGCGCCAGCAGCCCCCGGGACAGAAACTATGGCTACACCTTC. This translates into CASSPRDRNYGYTF.

This clone was observed a few times. The chain couples TRBV7-2 to TRBJ1-6; 9 bases agree with TRBD1. Germline V gene sequence: CDR1 SGHTA, CDR2 FQGNSA. The CDR3 contains 16 residues. Trimming took 8 bases from V and 6 from J; bases not matched to a gene: 11. The CDR3 protein is CASELGTGSRNSPLHF. CDR3 DNA sequence: TGTGCCAGCGAGCTTGGGACAGGGTCGCGTAATTCACCCCTCCACTTT.

This clone came up once. The V and J genes are TRBV5-6 and TRBJ2-7; the D gene is possibly TRBD2 (6 bases). The germline V and J ends were trimmed by 0 bases and 2 bases, with 12 bases remaining between them. CDR1 and CDR2 from the germline V gene are SGHDT and YYEEEE. This CDR3 contains 15 residues. CDR3 residues: CASSLGGGKPYEQYF. Written as DNA, the CDR3 is TGTGCCAGCAGCTTGGGGGGAGGAAAGCCCTACGAGCAGTACTTC.

This clone was recorded once. The V call is TRBV29-1, the J call TRBJ1-2; D unclear. Trimming took 5 bases from V and 13 from J, leaving 20 bases between them. This CDR3 has 12 amino acids. Germline CDR1 and CDR2: SQVTM and ANQGSEA. The CDR3 nucleotides are TGCAGCGTTAGCCCCCTCCGGGAGGCACTCACCTTC. This translates into CSVSPLREALTF.

The rearrangement uses TRBV3-1 (or the pseudogene TRBV3-2) and TRBJ1-6, with D possibly TRBD1 on 6 matching bases. Germline V CDR1 and CDR2: LGHDT, YNNKEL (reference sequence). The CDR3 length is 16 residues. V gave up 3 bases and J gave up 6 bases, with 15 bases separating them. The CDR3 is CASSQSSGTLNSPLHF. CDR3 nucleotide sequence: TGTGCCAGCAGCCAGTCCTCCGGGACACTTAATTCACCCCTCCACTTT.

The chain couples TRBV15 to TRBJ2-5, with D perhaps TRBD1 (5 bases). The germline V and J ends were trimmed by 0 bases and 5 bases, with 13 bases remaining between them. The length of the CDR3 is 15 residues. The germline gives CDR1 LNHNV, CDR2 YYDKDF (reference sequence). The CDR3 coding sequence is TGTGCCACCAGCAGAGACGACAGCCCCGGGGAGACCCAGTACTTC. Translating it yields CATSRDDSPGETQYF.

The J gene is TRBJ2-3, the V gene TRBV7-9, with D possibly TRBD2 on 6 matching bases. Germline CDR1 and CDR2: SEHNR and FQNEAQ (reference sequence). The CDR3 spans 14 residues. Trimming took 5 bases from V and 5 from J, leaving 14 bases between them. DNA for the CDR3: TGTGCCAGCAGCCAGGGACTTCGGGGAGATACGCAGTATTTT. Translated, it gives CASSQGLRGDTQYF.

This clone was seen a few times. The rearrangement uses TRBV25-1 and TRBJ2-7; weak D call: TRBD1 (6 bases). V lost 4 bases and J lost 5, with 9 bases in between. In germline, CDR1 is MGHDK, CDR2 SYGVNS. This CDR3 has 12 residues. This CDR3 reads CASSVQGNEQYF. As DNA, the CDR3 is TGTGCCAGCAGTGTACAGGGCAACGAGCAGTACTTC.